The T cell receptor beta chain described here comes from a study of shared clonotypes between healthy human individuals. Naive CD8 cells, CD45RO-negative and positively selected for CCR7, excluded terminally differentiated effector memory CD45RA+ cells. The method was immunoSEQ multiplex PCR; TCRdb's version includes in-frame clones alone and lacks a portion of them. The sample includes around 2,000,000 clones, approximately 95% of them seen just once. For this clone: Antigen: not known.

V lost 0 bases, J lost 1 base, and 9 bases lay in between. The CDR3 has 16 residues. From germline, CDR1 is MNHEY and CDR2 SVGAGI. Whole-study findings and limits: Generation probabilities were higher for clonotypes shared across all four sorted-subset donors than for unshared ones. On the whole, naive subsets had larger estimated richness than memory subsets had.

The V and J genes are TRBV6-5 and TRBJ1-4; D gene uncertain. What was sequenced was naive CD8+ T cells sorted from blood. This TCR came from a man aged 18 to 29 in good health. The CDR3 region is CASSYSREGTNEKLFF. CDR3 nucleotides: TGTGCCAGCAGTTACTCACGTGAGGGAACTAATGAAAAACTGTTTTTT.